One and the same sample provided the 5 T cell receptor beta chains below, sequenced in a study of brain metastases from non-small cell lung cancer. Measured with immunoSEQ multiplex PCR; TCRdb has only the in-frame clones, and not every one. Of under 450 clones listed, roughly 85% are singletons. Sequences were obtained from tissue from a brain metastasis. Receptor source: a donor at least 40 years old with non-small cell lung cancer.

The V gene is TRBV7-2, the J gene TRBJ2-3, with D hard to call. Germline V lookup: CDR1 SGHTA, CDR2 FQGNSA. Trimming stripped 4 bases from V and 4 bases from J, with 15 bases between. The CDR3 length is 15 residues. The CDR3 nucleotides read TGTGCCAGCAGCTCCCCAATTTCCGCAGCAGATACGCAGTATTTT. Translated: CASSSPISAADTQYF.

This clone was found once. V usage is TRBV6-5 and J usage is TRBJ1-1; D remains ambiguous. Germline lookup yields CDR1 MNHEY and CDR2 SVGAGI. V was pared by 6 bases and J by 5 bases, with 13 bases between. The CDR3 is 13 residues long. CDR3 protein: CASRSAGLTEAFF. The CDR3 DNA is TGTGCCAGCAGGTCCGCGGGGTTAACTGAAGCTTTCTTT.

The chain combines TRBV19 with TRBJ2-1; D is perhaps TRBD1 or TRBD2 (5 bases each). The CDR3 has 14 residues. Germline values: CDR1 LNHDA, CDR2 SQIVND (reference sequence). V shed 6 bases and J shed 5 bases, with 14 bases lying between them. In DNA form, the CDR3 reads TGTGCCAGTAGCATCCGGGACGGAAACAATGAGCAGTTCTTC. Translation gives CASSIRDGNNEQFF.

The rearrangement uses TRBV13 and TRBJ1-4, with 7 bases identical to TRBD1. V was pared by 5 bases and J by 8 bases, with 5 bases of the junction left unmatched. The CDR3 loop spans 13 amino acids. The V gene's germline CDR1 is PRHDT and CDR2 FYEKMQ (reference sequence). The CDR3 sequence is CASSNRGGEKLFF. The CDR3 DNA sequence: TGTGCCAGCAGCAACAGGGGAGGGGAAAAACTGTTTTTT.

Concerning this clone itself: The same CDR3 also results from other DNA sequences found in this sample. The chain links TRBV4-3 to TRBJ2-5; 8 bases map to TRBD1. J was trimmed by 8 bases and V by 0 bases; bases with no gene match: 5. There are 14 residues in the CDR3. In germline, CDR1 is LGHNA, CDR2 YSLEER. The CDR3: CASSQDAGGETQYF. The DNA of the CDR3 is TGCGCCAGCAGCCAAGATGCAGGGGGCGAAACCCAGTACTTC.